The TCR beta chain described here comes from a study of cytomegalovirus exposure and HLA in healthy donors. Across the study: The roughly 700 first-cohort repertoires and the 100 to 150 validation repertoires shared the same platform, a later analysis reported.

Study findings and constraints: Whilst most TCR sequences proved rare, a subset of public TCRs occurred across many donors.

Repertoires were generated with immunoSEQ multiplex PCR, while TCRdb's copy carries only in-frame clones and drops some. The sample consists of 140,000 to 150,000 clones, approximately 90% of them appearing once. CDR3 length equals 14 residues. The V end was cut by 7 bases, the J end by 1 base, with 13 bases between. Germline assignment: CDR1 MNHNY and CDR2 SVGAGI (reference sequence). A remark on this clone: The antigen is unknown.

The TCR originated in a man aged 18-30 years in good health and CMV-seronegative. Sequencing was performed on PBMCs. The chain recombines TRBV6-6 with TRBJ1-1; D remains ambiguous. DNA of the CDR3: TGTGCCAGCACGGCGGTGTTCGAGAACACTGAAGCTTTCTTT. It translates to CASTAVFENTEAFF.